This T cell receptor (beta chain) was observed in a study of human T cells and chemical hapten exposure. Background on the study: The study lasted 20 to 30 weeks, and patients were dosed weekly with diphenylcyclopropenone on the scalp throughout.

This CDR3 has 16 residues. Germline loops: CDR1 SGHTA, CDR2 FQGNSA. The V end lost 0 bases, the J end lost 7 bases, and 16 bases lay between the germline ends. Authors' data handling: Ranging from roughly 23,224 to 690,600, TCR counts per sample had a median value of approximately 95,000. TCRdb itself ran the RACE reads through MiXCR, one entry per CDR3 protein. These V and J calls rely on TCRdb rather than the paper's analysis. The repertoire holds 150,000 to 200,000 distinct CDR3 sequences, roughly 15% seen once, with less than 2% in the top ten. This clonotype has a handful of counts. The antigen remains undetermined. Time point denoted: patch test 1, 2 weeks after DPC sensitization. The treatment: therapeutic diphenylcyclopropenone sensitization with weekly scalp DPC. The study extracted total RNA from unfractionated whole blood. General observations from the study: DPC sensitization did not alter TCRs above 1 in 1000 frequency.

The sequences come from whole blood, collected in connection with sensitization to the hapten diphenylcyclopropenone (DPC). J is TRBJ2-4 and V is TRBV7-2, with a weak D call TRBD1 (6 bases). This receptor was obtained from a woman in her twenties or thirties with alopecia areata. Some clones in this sample may be carry-over from other donors' samples. The DNA for the CDR3 is TGTGCCAGCAGCTTAGCGCCCGGGCCCCAGGGGAACATTCAGTACTTC. It codes for CASSLAPGPQGNIQYF.